What follows are 18 T cell receptor beta chains derived from one specimen sequenced in a study of cytomegalovirus exposure and HLA in healthy donors. Primers: 60 Vbeta forward and 13 Jbeta reverse. The data were produced by immunoSEQ multiplex PCR, yet TCRdb's version contains in-frame clones alone and is incomplete. The data show more than 80,000 clones, with 60% to 80% seen just once and roughly 3.2% held by the top ten. Sequencing was performed on PBMCs. The receptors shown here come from a man in his 60s in good health and CMV-seronegative.

V gene TRBV7-9 combines with J gene TRBJ2-1; 10 bases match TRBD1. The V and J ends lost 5 bases and 2 bases, in that order; junction bases with no gene match: 6. CDR1 is SEHNR, CDR2 FQNEAQ, per germline (reference sequence). The CDR3 runs 16 residues. This CDR3 is CASSARDRGPYNEQFF. The CDR3 DNA reads as TGTGCCAGCAGCGCCCGGGACAGGGGACCCTACAATGAGCAGTTCTTC.

A few counts support this clone. This rearrangement joins TRBV5-1 to TRBJ2-1, with D maybe TRBD1 (5 bases). Per germline, CDR1 SGHRS and CDR2 YFSETQ. V shed 3 bases and J shed 4 bases, with 8 bases lying between them. CDR3 length: 13 amino acids. CDR3 DNA sequence: TGCGCCAGCAGCTCGGACACGTACAATGAGCAGTTCTTC. As protein: CASSSDTYNEQFF.

The rearrangement links TRBV5-1 to TRBJ1-2, with 8 bases matching TRBD1. This CDR3 is built from 18 residues. Germline V gene data show CDR1 as SGHRS and CDR2 as YFSETQ. V lost 2 bases and J lost 4; bases outside the gene matches: 16. The CDR3 nucleotides read TGCGCCAGCAGCTTTATCCCACCGACAGGGGATAAGAGCTATGGCTACACCTTC. Translating it yields CASSFIPPTGDKSYGYTF.

The chain uses TRBV7-6 and TRBJ1-2; 9 bases match TRBD1. The CDR3 is made up of 13 amino acids. V lost 5 bases to trimming and J lost 4 bases; unmatched junction nucleotides: 2. The germline gives CDR1 SGHVS, CDR2 FNYEAQ. The CDR3 region has the DNA TGTGCCAGCAGCGCGGACAGGGGCTATGGCTACACCTTC. Translating gives CASSADRGYGYTF.

The chain joins TRBV28 to TRBJ2-3; D not certain. CDR3 length: 13 amino acids. CDR1 and CDR2 (germline): MDHEN, SYDVKM. V shed 5 bases and J shed 4 bases, with 10 bases lying between them. In nucleotides, the CDR3 is TGTGCCAGCAGTGAAACCCTAGCAGATACGCAGTATTTT. Amino acids: CASSETLADTQYF.

The chain uses TRBV9 and TRBJ2-5; 13 bases fit TRBD2. The assigned J gene may be wrong: the sequence end matches TRBJ2-7 better. CDR1 SGDLS and CDR2 YYNGEE come from the germline V gene. The CDR3 is 18 amino acids. The CDR3 region is CASSEGTSGVDWSYEQYF. In DNA, the CDR3 is TGTGCCAGCAGCGAGGGGACTAGCGGGGTTGATTGGTCCTACGAGCAGTACTTC.

This clone was seen a few times. V is TRBV28 and J is TRBJ2-3, with D maybe TRBD1 (5 bases). The CDR3 loop spans 13 amino acids. The germline CDR1 and CDR2 sequences are MDHEN and SYDVKM. The ends were cut back, 10 bases at V and 3 bases at J, with 14 bases in the middle. The CDR3 DNA reads TGTGCCATCCGAGGCTGGACAACAGATACGCAGTATTTT. Its protein product is CAIRGWTTDTQYF.

This clone was seen once. This rearrangement joins TRBV5-5 to TRBJ2-2, with D tentatively TRBD1 (6 bases). V was pared by 2 bases and J by 4 bases, with 9 bases between. The CDR3 is 14 amino acids. The germline V gene has CDR1 SGHKS and CDR2 YYEKEE (reference sequence). For the CDR3, the DNA is TGTGCCAGCAGCTTCCGGACAGTCACCGGGGAGCTGTTTTTT. This encodes CASSFRTVTGELFF.

V gene TRBV5-4 combines with J gene TRBJ2-3, with TRBD2 matching 7 bases. Germline V lookup: CDR1 SGHNT, CDR2 YYREEE (reference sequence). Losses at the gene ends were 5 bases for V and 9 bases for J; bases not matched to a gene: 18. The CDR3 runs 16 residues. This chain's CDR3 is CASSRLAGGLDRTQYF. The CDR3 nucleotides read TGTGCCAGCAGTCGACTAGCAGGAGGGCTAGATCGGACGCAGTATTTT.

About this clone: Distinct nucleotide sequences in the sample also encode this CDR3. The chain joins TRBV6-5 to TRBJ1-3; the D is unclear. Germline CDR1 and CDR2: MNHEY and SVGAGI. V was shortened by 0 bases and J by 3 bases, with 9 bases between the two germline ends. The CDR3 loop spans 15 amino acids. CDR3 sequence (DNA): TGTGCCAGCAGTTACTCCCGTCGAGGTGGAAACACCATATATTTT. This codes for CASSYSRRGGNTIYF.

This chain links TRBV10-3 with TRBJ2-5, with D possibly TRBD1 on 6 matching bases. The J call could be wrong; TRBJ2-7 is a better fit for the DNA end. CDR1 is ENHRY, CDR2 SYGVKD, per germline. This CDR3 comprises 21 residues. The CDR3 nucleotides read TGTGCCATCAGTGAGGAGTCCCTTAACCGGGACACCCCACGAACGCCCTACGAGCAGTACTTC. Its protein product is CAISEESLNRDTPRTPYEQYF.

The chain joins TRBV11-2 to TRBJ2-7; D is possibly TRBD1 (5 bases). Trimming removed 3 bases at V and 3 bases at J, with 12 bases between. The germline V gene has CDR1 SGHAT and CDR2 FQNNGV. The CDR3 is 14 residues long. The CDR3 spells CASSLTVQGYEQYF. The CDR3 nucleotides are TGTGCCAGCAGCTTGACAGTCCAAGGCTACGAGCAGTACTTC. The whole variable domain, remainder taken from reference TRBV11-2 and TRBJ2-7, is EAGVAQSPRYKIIEKRQSVAFWCNPISGHATLYWYQQILGQGPKLLIQFQNNGVVDDSQLPKDRFSAERLKGVDSTLKIQPAKLEDSAVYLCASSLTVQGYEQYFGPGTRLTVT.

V and J are TRBV11-2 and TRBJ2-3; 14 bases are shared with TRBD2. V lost 2 bases and J lost 3; bases outside the gene matches: 10. The CDR3 is 19 amino acids. Per the germline V gene, CDR1 is SGHAT and CDR2 is FQNNGV. Written as DNA, the CDR3 is TGTGCCAGCAGCTTACCTGGGACTAGCGGGAGCTTTAGGACAGATACGCAGTATTTT. It encodes CASSLPGTSGSFRTDTQYF.

This chain joins TRBV2 and TRBJ2-7, with 7 bases aligning to TRBD1. From germline, CDR1 is SNHLY and CDR2 FYNNEI. Trimming took 11 bases from V and 2 from J; bases not matched to a gene: 9. The CDR3 consists of 13 residues. Here the CDR3 DNA reads TGTGCCGGCCGTTCCGGGACAGCCTACGAGCAGTACTTC. It is translated as CAGRSGTAYEQYF.

The chain has TRBV30 and TRBJ1-1, with D tentatively TRBD1 (5 bases). The germline V gene encodes CDR1 GTSNPN and CDR2 SVGIG (reference sequence). The CDR3 is 16 amino acids. V gave up 8 bases and J gave up 5 bases, with 27 bases separating them. CDR3 residues: CAGWTPRRRGGTEAFF. In DNA form, the CDR3 reads TGTGCCGGTTGGACACCCCGACGGCGTGGGGGGACTGAAGCTTTCTTT.

The chain joins TRBV6-1 to TRBJ2-7; 11 bases line up with TRBD1. Germline CDR1 reads MNHNS; CDR2 reads SASEGT. V lost 1 base to trimming and J lost 4 bases; unmatched junction nucleotides: 6. The CDR3 is 16 residues long. CDR3 region: CASSEDTGTGGYEQYF. The CDR3 region has the DNA TGTGCCAGCAGTGAAGATACCGGGACAGGGGGGTACGAGCAGTACTTC.

The sample holds one count of this clone. The V gene is TRBV5-1, the J gene TRBJ2-5; TRBD1 is a possible D gene (6 bases). Per the germline V gene, CDR1 is SGHRS and CDR2 is YFSETQ. CDR3 size: 15 residues. The V end was cut by 0 bases, the J end by 3 bases, with 12 bases between. This CDR3 is CASSLAGTSEETQYF. In DNA form, the CDR3 reads TGCGCCAGCAGCTTGGCCGGGACATCCGAAGAGACCCAGTACTTC.

This clone was detected a few times. This chain links TRBV28 with TRBJ2-7; tentative D call: TRBD2 (6 bases). The CDR3 runs to 15 residues. Looked up from germline, CDR1 is MDHEN and CDR2 is SYDVKM. V was shortened by 3 bases and J by 2 bases, with 14 bases between the two germline ends. CDR3 loop: CASSLGGIGTYEQYF. The CDR3 region has the DNA TGTGCCAGCAGTTTGGGAGGCATTGGGACCTACGAGCAGTACTTC. The entire variable domain, with the rest obtained from reference TRBV28 and TRBJ2-7, is as follows: DVKVTQSSRYLVKRTGEKVFLECVQDMDHENMFWYRQDPGLGLRLIYFSYDVKMKEKGDIPEGYSVSREKKERFSLILESASTNQTSMYLCASSLGGIGTYEQYFGPGTRLTVT.